This TCR beta chain was sequenced in a study of identical twins. Healthy Caucasians, and only they, were the donors. This clonotype was picked up many times. Germline loops: CDR1 MNHNS, CDR2 SASEGT. Trimming removed 6 bases from V and 5 bases from J; junction bases left unmatched: 9. The CDR3 has 15 residues. MiXCR, run by TCRdb on the 5' RACE reads, gives a single entry per CDR3 protein. The sample records 600,000 to 700,000 distinct CDR3 sequences, roughly 20% being singletons. Another study also made use of these data, one on T cells expressing NK-cell markers. As that study records: Once again these clonotypes came out on top in the CD3+CD56-NKG2C+ fraction of several donors.

This receptor was obtained from a woman aged 18-29 years in good health. The specimen sequenced was PBMCs. The chain employs TRBV6-1 and TRBJ1-5; 8 positions agree with TRBD1. CDR3 coding DNA: TGTGCCAGCAGAGGACAGGGAAAAATAGATCAGCCCCAGCATTTT. Translating it yields CASRGQGKIDQPQHF.